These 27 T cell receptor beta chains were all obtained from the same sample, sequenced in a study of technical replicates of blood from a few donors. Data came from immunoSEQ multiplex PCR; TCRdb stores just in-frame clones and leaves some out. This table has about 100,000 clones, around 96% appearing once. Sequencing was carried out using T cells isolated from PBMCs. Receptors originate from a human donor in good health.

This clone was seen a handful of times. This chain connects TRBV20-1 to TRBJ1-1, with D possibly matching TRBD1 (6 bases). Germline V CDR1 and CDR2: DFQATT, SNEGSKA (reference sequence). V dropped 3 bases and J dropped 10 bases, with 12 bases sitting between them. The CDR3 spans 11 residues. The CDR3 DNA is TGCAGTGCTAGGAAGGGGGACGGAGCTTTCTTT. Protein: CSARKGDGAFF.

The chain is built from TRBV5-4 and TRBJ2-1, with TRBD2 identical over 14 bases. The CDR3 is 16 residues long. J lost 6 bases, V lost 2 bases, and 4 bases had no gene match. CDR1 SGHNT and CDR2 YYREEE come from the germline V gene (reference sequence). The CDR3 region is CASSLDGLAGGNEQFF. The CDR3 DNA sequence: TGTGCCAGCAGCTTAGACGGACTAGCGGGAGGCAATGAGCAGTTCTTC.

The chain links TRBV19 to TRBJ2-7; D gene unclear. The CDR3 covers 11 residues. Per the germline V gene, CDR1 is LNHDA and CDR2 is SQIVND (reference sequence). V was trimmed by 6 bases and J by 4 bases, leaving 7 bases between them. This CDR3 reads CASSNRYEQYF. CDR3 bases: TGTGCCAGTAGCAACCGGTACGAGCAGTACTTC.

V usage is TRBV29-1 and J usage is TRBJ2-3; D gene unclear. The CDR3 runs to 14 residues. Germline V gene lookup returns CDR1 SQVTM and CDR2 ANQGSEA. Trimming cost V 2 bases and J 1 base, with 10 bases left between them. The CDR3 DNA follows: TGCAGCGTTGAAAGTGTGGGCCGCACAGATACGCAGTATTTT. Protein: CSVESVGRTDTQYF.

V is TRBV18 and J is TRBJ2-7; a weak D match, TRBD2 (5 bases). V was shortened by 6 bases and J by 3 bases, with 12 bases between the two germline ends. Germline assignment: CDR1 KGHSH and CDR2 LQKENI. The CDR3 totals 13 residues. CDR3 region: CASSRRADYEQYF. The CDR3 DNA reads TGTGCCAGCTCTCGGCGGGCAGACTACGAGCAGTACTTC.

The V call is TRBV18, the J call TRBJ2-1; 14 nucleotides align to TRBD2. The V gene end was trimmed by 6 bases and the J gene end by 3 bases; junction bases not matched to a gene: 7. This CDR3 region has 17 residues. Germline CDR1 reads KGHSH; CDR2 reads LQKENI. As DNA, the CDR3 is TGTGCCAGCTCCCCCAGGACTAGCGGGGGGATCTACAATGAGCAGTTCTTC. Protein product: CASSPRTSGGIYNEQFF.

CDR3 coding DNA: TGTGCCAGCAGCTGGTGGGACAGGGGCAATCAGCCCCAGCATTTT. It translates to CASSWWDRGNQPQHF. The J gene is TRBJ1-5, the V gene TRBV5-6; 9 bases are shared with TRBD1. J was trimmed by 2 bases and V by 3 bases; bases with no gene match: 3. The length of the CDR3 is 15 residues. Germline lookup yields CDR1 SGHDT and CDR2 YYEEEE.

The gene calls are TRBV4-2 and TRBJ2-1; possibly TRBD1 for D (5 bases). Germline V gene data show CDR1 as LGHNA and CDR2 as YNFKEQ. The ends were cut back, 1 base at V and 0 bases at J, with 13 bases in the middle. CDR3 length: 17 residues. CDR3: CASSQGSRARSYNEQFF. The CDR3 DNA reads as TGTGCCAGCAGCCAAGGGTCCAGGGCCCGCTCCTACAATGAGCAGTTCTTC.

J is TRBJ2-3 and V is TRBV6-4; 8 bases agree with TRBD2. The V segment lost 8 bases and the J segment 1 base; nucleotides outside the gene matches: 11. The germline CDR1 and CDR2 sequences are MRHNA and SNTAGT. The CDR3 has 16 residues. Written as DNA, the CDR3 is TGTGCCAGCTCTCAGTCGGGGGGGCCCGGCACAGATACGCAGTATTTT. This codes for CASSQSGGPGTDTQYF.

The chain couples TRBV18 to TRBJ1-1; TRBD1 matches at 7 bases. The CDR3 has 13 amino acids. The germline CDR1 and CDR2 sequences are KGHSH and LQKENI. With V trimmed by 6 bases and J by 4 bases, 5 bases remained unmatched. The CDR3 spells CASSPGQTTEAFF. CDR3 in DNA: TGTGCCAGCTCTCCGGGACAGACCACTGAAGCTTTCTTT.

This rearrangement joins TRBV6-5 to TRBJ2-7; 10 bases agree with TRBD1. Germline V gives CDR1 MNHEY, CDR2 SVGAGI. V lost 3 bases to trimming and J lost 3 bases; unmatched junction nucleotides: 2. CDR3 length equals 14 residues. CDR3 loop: CASSYWDRGYEQYF. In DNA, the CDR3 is TGTGCCAGCAGTTATTGGGACAGGGGCTACGAGCAGTACTTC.

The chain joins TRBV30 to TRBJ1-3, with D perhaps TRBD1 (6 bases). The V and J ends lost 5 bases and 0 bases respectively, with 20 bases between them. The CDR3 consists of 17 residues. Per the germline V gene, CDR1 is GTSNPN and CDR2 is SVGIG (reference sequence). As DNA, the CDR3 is TGTGCCTGGGCTACAGGGAAAGTAGAGGGCTCTGGAAACACCATATATTTT. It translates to CAWATGKVEGSGNTIYF.

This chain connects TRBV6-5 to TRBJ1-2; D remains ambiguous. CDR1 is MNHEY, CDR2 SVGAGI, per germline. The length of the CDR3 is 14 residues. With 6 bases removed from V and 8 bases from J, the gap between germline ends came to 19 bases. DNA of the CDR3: TGTGCCAGCAGGCTCGGACGGATGGCGGGGGGCTACACCTTC. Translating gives CASRLGRMAGGYTF.

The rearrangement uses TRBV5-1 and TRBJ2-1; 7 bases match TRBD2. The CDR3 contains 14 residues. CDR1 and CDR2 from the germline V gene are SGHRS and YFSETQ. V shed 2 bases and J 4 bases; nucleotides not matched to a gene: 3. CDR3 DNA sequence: TGCGCCAGCAGCTTCGGGGGAGGGTACAATGAGCAGTTCTTC. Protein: CASSFGGGYNEQFF.

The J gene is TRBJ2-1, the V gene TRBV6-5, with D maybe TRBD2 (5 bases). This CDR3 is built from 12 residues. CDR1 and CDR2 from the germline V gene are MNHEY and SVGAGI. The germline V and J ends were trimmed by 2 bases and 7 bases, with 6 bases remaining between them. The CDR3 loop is CASSYEGNEQFF. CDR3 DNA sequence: TGTGCCAGCAGTTACGAGGGAAATGAGCAGTTCTTC.

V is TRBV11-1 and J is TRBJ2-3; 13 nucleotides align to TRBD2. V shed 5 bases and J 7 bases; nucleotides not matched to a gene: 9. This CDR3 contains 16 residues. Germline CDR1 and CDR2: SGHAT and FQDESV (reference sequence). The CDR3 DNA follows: TGTGCCAGCAGCATAAGACGGACTAGCGGGGGCCATACGCAGTATTTT. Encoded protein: CASSIRRTSGGHTQYF.

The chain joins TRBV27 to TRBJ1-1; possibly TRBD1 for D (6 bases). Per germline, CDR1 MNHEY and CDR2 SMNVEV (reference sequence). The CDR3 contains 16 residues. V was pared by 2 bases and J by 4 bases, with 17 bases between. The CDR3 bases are TGTGCCAGCAGTTTAGGCCCTCAGGGGATCCTCACTGAAGCTTTCTTT. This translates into CASSLGPQGILTEAFF.

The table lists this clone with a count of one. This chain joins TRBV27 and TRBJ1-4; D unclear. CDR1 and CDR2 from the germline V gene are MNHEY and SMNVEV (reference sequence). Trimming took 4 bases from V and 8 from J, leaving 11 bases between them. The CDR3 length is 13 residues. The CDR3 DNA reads TGTGCCAGCAGTTCTATTGCCGAGGAAAAACTGTTTTTT. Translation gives CASSSIAEEKLFF. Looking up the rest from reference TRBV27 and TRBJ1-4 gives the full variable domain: EAQVTQNPRYLITVTGKKLTVTCSQNMNHEYMSWYRQDPGLGLRQIYYSMNVEVTDKGDVPEGYKVSRKEKRNFPLILESPSPNQTSLYFCASSSIAEEKLFFGSGTQLSVL.

The CDR3 is CASSVSGGTDTQYF. In DNA form, the CDR3 reads TGTGCCAGCAGTGTTTCGGGGGGCACAGATACGCAGTATTTT. V usage is TRBV2 and J usage is TRBJ2-3; weak D call: TRBD2 (6 bases). Trimming pared 4 bases from V and 1 base from J, leaving 9 bases between. The germline CDR1 and CDR2 sequences are SNHLY and FYNNEI. This CDR3 is 14 amino acids long.

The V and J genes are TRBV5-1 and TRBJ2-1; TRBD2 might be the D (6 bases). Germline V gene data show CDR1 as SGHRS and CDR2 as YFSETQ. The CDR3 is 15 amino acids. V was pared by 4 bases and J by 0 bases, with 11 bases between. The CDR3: CASSTQAGSYNEQFF. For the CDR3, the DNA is TGCGCCAGCAGCACCCAAGCGGGCTCCTACAATGAGCAGTTCTTC.

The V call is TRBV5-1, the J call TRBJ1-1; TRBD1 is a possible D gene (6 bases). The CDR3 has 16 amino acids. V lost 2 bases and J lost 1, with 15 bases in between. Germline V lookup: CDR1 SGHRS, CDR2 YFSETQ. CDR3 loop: CASSFAEGGGNTEAFF. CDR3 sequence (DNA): TGCGCCAGCAGCTTTGCGGAGGGAGGGGGGAACACTGAAGCTTTCTTT.

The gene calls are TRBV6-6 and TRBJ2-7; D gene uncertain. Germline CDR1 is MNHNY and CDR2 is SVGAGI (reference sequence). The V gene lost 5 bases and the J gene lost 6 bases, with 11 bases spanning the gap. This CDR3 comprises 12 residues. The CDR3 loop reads CASSPSGREQYF. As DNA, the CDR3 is TGTGCCAGCAGTCCGTCTGGCCGCGAGCAGTACTTC.

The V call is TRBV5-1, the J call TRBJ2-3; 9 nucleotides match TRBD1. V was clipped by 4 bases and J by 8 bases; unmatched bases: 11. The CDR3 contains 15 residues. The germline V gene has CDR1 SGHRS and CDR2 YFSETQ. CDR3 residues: CASSLGQGLIGTQYF. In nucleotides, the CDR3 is TGCGCCAGCAGCCTGGGACAGGGCTTGATAGGTACGCAGTATTTT.

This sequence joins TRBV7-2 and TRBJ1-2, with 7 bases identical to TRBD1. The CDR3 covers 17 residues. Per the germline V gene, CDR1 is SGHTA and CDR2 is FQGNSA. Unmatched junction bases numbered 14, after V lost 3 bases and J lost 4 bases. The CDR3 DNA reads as TGTGCCAGCAGCTTCTCCCCTGACAGGGTAAACCCCTATGGCTACACCTTC. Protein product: CASSFSPDRVNPYGYTF.

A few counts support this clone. The CDR3 reads CASRTGANEQFF. The CDR3 DNA reads TGTGCCTCCCGGACAGGGGCTAATGAGCAGTTCTTC. The rearrangement joins TRBV15 to TRBJ2-1; 9 bases match TRBD1. The CDR3 extends over 12 amino acids. The germline CDR1 and CDR2 sequences are LNHNV and YYDKDF (reference sequence). Trimming removed 11 bases from V and 7 bases from J; junction bases left unmatched: 6.

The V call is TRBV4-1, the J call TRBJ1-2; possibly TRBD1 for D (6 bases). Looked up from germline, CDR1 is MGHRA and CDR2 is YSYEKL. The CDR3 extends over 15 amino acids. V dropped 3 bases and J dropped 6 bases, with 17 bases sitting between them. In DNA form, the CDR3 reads TGCGCCAGCAGCCACGACCTCGACAGGTCCAATGGCTACACCTTC. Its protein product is CASSHDLDRSNGYTF.

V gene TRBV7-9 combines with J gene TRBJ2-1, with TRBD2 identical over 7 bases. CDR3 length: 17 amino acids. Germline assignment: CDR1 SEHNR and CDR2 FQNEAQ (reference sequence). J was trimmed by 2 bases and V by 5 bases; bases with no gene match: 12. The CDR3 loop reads CASSPFEWEGAYNEQFF. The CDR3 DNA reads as TGTGCCAGCAGCCCCTTCGAGTGGGAGGGAGCCTACAATGAGCAGTTCTTC.